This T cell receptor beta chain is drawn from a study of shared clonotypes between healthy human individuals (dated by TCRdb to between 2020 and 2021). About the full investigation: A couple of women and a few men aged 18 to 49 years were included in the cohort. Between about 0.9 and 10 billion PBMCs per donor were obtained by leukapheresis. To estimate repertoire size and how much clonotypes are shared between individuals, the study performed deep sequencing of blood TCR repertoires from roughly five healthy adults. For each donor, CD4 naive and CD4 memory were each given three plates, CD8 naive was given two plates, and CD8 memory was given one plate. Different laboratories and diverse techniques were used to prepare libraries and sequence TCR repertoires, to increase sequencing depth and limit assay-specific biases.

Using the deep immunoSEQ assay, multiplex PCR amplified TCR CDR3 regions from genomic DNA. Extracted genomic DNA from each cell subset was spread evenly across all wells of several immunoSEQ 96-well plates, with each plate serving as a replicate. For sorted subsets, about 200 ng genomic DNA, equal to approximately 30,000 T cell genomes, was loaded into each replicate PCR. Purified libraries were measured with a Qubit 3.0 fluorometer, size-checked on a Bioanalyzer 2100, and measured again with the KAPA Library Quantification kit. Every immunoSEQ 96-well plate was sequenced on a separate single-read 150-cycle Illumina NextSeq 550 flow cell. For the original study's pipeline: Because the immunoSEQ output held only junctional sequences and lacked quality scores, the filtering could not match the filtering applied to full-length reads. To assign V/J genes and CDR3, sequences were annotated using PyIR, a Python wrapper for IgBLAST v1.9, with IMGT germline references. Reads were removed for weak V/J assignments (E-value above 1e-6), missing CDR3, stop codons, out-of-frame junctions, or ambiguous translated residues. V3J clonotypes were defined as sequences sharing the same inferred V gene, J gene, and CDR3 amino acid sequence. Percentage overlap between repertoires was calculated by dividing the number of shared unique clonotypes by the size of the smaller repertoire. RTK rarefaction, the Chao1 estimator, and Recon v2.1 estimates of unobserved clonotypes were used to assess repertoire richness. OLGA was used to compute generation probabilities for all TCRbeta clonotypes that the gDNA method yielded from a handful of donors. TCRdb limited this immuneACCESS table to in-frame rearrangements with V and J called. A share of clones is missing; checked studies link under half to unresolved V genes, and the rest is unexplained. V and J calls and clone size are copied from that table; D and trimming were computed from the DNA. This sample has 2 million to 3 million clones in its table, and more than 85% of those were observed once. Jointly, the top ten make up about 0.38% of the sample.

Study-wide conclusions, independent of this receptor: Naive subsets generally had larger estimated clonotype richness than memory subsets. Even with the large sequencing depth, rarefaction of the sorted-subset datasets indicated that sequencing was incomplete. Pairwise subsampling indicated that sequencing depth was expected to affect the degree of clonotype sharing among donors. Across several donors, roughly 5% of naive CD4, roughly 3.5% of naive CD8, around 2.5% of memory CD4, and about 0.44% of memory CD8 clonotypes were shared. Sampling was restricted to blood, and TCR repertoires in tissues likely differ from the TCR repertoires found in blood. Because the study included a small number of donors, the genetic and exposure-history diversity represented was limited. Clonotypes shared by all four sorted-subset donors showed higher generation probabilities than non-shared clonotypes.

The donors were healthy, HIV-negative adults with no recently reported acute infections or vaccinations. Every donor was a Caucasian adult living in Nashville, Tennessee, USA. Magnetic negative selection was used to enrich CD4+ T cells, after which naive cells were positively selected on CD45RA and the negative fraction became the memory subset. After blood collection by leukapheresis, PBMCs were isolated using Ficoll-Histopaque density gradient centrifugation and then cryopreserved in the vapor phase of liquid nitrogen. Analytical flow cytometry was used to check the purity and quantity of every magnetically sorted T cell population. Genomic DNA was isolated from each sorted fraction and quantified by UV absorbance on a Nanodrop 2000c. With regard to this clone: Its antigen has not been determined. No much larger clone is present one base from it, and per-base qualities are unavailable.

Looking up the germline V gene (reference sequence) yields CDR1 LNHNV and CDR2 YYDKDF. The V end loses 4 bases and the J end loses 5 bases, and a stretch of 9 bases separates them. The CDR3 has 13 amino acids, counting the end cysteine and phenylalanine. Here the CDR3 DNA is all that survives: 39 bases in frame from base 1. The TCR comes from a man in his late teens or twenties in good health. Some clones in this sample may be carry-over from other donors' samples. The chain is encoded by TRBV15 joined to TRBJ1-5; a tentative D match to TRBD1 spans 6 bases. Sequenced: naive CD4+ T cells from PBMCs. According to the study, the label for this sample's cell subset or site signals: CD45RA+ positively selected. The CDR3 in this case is CATSISGDQPQHF. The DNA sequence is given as TGTGCCACCAGCATTTCAGGGGATCAGCCCCAGCATTTT. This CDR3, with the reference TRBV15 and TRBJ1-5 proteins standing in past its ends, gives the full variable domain DAMVIQNPRYQVTQFGKPVTLSCSQTLNHNVMYWYQQKSSQAPKLLFHYYDKDFNNEADTPDNFQSRRPNTSFCFLDIRSPGLGDTAMYLCATSISGDQPQHFGDGTRLSIL.